This TCR beta chain came from a study of blood T cell repertoires in COVID-19. Study overall: In each case, the material was cDNA or gDNA derived from T cells, B-cell-depleted T cells, or PBMCs.

The germline V gene has CDR1 MRHNA and CDR2 SNTAGT. The CDR3 totals 13 residues. With 6 bases removed from V and 0 bases from J, the gap between germline ends came to 7 bases. The data were produced by immunoSEQ multiplex PCR, yet TCRdb's version contains in-frame clones alone and is incomplete. This sample has hundreds of thousands of clones; about 90% occur once, and the top ten carry roughly a tenth. This TCR was recovered from a woman aged 25 to 39 who had recovered from COVID-19. The sample was PBMCs or T cells enriched from blood (not recorded which). The V call is TRBV6-4, the J call TRBJ2-3; D might be TRBD2 (6 bases). CDR3 nucleotide sequence: TGTGCCAGCAGGGGGACTAGCACAGATACGCAGTATTTT. It encodes CASRGTSTDTQYF.